What follows are 5 T cell receptor beta chains derived from one specimen sequenced in a study of T cells in Graves' hyperthyroidism and ophthalmopathy. Amplified TCR beta CDR3 regions came from RNA transcripts. A first-round RT-PCR of the TCR CDR3 used the HTBI primer set. TCRdb re-analysed the multiplex PCR reads in MiXCR, keeping a single row per CDR3 protein. The sample lists some 600,000 distinct CDR3 sequences; approximately 44% were seen once. What was sequenced was peripheral blood or thyroid tissue (not recorded which). Receptors were obtained from a woman between 18 and 29 years old with Graves' hyperthyroidism.

This chain links TRBV20-1 with TRBJ1-5, with D maybe TRBD1 (5 bases). Trimming left V 7 bases short and J 4 bases short, with 17 bases between. From germline, CDR1 is DFQATT and CDR2 SNEGSKA (reference sequence). The CDR3 extends over 14 amino acids. This CDR3 reads CSVLGRVLNQPQHF. In nucleotides, the CDR3 is TGCAGTGTTTTAGGCAGGGTGTTGAATCAGCCCCAGCATTTT.

The J gene is TRBJ1-5, the V gene TRBV20-1; no reliable D call. V was clipped by 3 bases and J by 2 bases, with 11 bases between them. The CDR3 is 14 residues long. Per the germline V gene, CDR1 is DFQATT and CDR2 is SNEGSKA (reference sequence). CDR3 in amino acids: CSARLGPGNQPQHF. CDR3 nucleotide sequence: TGCAGTGCTAGGTTAGGGCCCGGCAATCAGCCCCAGCATTTT.

This clonotype was observed a handful of times. The chain couples TRBV7-8 to TRBJ1-3; D remains ambiguous. The germline V and J ends were trimmed by 1 base and 0 bases, with 7 bases remaining between them. The germline V gene has CDR1 SGHVS and CDR2 FQNEAQ. This CDR3 is built from 15 residues. Here the CDR3 DNA reads TGTGCCAGCAGCTTAGGGGGTATCTCTGGAAACACCATATATTTT. Residues: CASSLGGISGNTIYF.

The CDR3 DNA reads as TGTGCCAGCAGCCCGGGGACTAGTTCACCCCTCCACTTT. It specifies CASSPGTSSPLHF. This rearrangement joins TRBV7-3 to TRBJ1-6, with a possible D match to TRBD1 (5 bases). This CDR3 has 13 amino acids. Germline V gene lookup returns CDR1 SGHTA and CDR2 FQGTGA. V was pared by 5 bases and J by 9 bases, with 11 bases between. Full variable domain (rest looked up from reference TRBV7-3 and TRBJ1-6): GAGVSQTPSNKVTEKGKYVELRCDPISGHTALYWYRQSLGQGPEFLIYFQGTGAADDSGLPNDRFFAVRPEGSVSTLKIQRTERGDSAVYLCASSPGTSSPLHFGNGTRLTVT.

This clonotype has just a few counts. The junction does not match germline at one end; this may be a read error. The V gene is TRBV2, the J gene TRBJ1-2, with a possible D match to TRBD1 (5 bases). CDR1 and CDR2 (germline): SNHLY, FYNNEI. The CDR3 totals 14 residues. As DNA, the CDR3 is TGTGCCAGCAGTGATCATGACAGATTATACAGCCTTTTCTTC. Residues: CASSDHDRLYSLFF.